A single T cell receptor beta chain is shown here with its context. This clonotype was found a few times. No antigen is known for it. No quality values exist for individual bases; no much larger clone is one base distant. Trimming at the junction amounts to 7 bases on V and 7 bases on J, and the germline ends lie 17 bases apart. CDR1 MDHEN and CDR2 SYDVKM were looked up in the germline V gene. CDR3 length: 14 amino acids, cysteine to phenylalanine. The entry retains the CDR3 DNA only, 42 bases that are in frame from base 1. The sample was run on an Illumina HiSeq 2500. TCR beta libraries were prepared by quantitative 5'-RACE with molecular barcodes. The paper's processing steps were these. Disease-linked TCR variants were identified with a new computational method built on a probabilistic model of VDJ rearrangement. Using fastp trimming at Q25 and MiXCR clonotype assembly, TCRdb reanalyzed the public sequencing data and kept in-frame beta chains. Each record represents a unique CDR3 protein, reported with the most common genes and DNA among its rows. None of the V and J calls come from the authors' own analysis; TCRdb made them. The sample table lists 500,000 to 650,000 distinct CDR3 sequences, roughly 5.2% of them with a count of one. The top ten hold approximately 4% of the sample.

These data belong to a study of CD8 T cells in ankylosing spondylitis (dated by TCRdb to about 2017). With respect to the entire study: The study profiled T cell receptor beta repertoires in healthy donors and ankylosing spondylitis patients to find disease-linked TCR variants. The full study cohort comprised 25 or so ankylosing spondylitis patients and 85 to 120 healthy donors. Samples of peripheral blood were taken, and for ankylosing spondylitis patients, synovial fluid was collected as well. What the study reported, not specific to this receptor: The disease-linked clones were reported as significantly enriched in matched synovial fluid samples from ankylosing spondylitis patients. Some TCR beta motif variants had previously been reported in synovial fluid and blood of reactive arthritis patients, which suggested common disease-initiation mechanisms. A TCR beta motif made up of about eight highly homologous amino acid variants appeared to be characteristic of blood from ankylosing spondylitis patients. The disease-linked clones showed a CD8+ phenotype and occurred at relatively low frequencies in peripheral blood.

The specimen was blood, either unsorted or a sorted T cell fraction (not recorded which). This chain is built from TRBV28 and TRBJ2-1, with no reliable assignment of the D segment. The TCR originated in a male donor with ankylosing spondylitis. The bases are TGTGCCAGCACCTTGGGGTCCGATATTAATGAGCAGTTCTTC. Its translation is CASTLGSDINEQFF.